The clone carrying this T cell receptor (beta chain) was counted a few times. Its specificity is not known. It was with unique molecular identifiers that the TCRbeta library was prepared. TCRdb independently ran MiXCR on the PCR reads; one entry per CDR3 protein. The sample shows around 30,000 distinct CDR3 sequences, nearly 6.5% of them seen only once. V trimming: 0 bases; J trimming: 4 bases; junction bases outside the gene matches: 7. Germline lookup yields CDR1 SEHNR and CDR2 FQNEAQ (reference sequence). The CDR3 covers 17 residues. The source of the sample is a study of T-cell reconstitution after alpha-beta-depleted transplantation in children. Study outcomes and limitations: As was reported, about two months after transplant, alpha-beta T cells came from several hundred expanded graft clones. T-cell numbers and diversity, one year after transplant, stemmed largely from T cells that were newly produced. There were some patients whose high TCRbeta diversity at day 60 came from surviving recipient T cells and thymic progenitors.

The chain joins TRBV7-9 to TRBJ2-3; 10 nucleotides match TRBD2. This sequence originates from a child younger than two who had a stem cell transplant for acute myeloid leukemia, so the T cells may come from the graft donor. The sequencing used peripheral blood, collected 60 days after TCRalphabeta/CD19-depleted stem cell transplant. The CDR3 nucleotides read TGTGCCAGCAGCTTAGCGGTCGCTAGCGGGGGCGCAGATACGCAGTATTTT. It codes for CASSLAVASGGADTQYF.